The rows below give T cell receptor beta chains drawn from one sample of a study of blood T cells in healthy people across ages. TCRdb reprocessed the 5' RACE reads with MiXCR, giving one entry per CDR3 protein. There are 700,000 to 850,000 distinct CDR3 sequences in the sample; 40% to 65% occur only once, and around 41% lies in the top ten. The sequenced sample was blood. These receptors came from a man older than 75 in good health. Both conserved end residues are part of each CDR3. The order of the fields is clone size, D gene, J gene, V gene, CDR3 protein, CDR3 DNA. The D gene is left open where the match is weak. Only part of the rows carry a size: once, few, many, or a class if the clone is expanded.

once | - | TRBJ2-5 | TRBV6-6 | CASSQATRGPAQYF | TGTGCCAGCAGCCAGGCTACCAGGGGACCGGCCCAGTACTTC
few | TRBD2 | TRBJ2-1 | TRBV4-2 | CASSQVLAGAGEQFF | TGTGCCAGCAGCCAAGTTCTAGCGGGAGCGGGGGAGCAGTTCTTC
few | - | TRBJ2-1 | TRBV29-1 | CSVGLYSYNEQFF | TGCAGCGTTGGTCTTTACTCCTACAATGAGCAGTTCTTC
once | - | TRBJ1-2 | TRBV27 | CASSTSRNYGYTF | TGTGCCAGCAGTACCAGTAGGAACTATGGCTACACCTTC
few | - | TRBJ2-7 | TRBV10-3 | CAISESRDAGEQYF | TGTGCCATCAGTGAGTCTAGGGATGCGGGCGAGCAGTACTTC
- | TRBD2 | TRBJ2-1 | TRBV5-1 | CASSPGTGGRGNEQFF | TGCGCCAGCAGCCCGGGGACTGGCGGGAGAGGGAATGAGCAGTTCTTC
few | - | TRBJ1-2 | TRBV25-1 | CASSELGAGGYTF | TGTGCCAGCAGTGAATTGGGGGCGGGTGGCTACACCTTC
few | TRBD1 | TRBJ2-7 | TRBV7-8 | CASSFSRQGDNEQYF | TGTGCCAGCAGCTTCTCCCGACAGGGGGACAACGAGCAGTACTTC
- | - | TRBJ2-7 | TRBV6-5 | CASSYSHPGSYEQYF | TGTGCCAGCAGTTACTCGCACCCCGGCTCCTACGAGCAGTACTTC
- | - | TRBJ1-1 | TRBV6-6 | CASTRDRTSMNTEAFF | TGTGCCAGCACCCGCGACCGAACGTCAATGAACACTGAAGCTTTCTTT
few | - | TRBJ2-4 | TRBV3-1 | CASRHGAKNIQYF | TGTGCCAGCCGACACGGAGCCAAAAACATTCAGTACTTC
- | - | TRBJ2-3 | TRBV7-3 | CASSLGETRTDTQYF | TGTGCCAGCAGCTTAGGGGAGACTCGCACAGATACGCAGTATTTT
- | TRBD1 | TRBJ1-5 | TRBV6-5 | CASRTDRGPNQPQHF | TGTGCCAGCAGGACTGACAGGGGGCCGAATCAGCCCCAGCATTTT
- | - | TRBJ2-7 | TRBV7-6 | CASSLISRSGGYEQYF | TGTGCCAGCAGCTTAATTTCGCGGAGTGGGGGCTACGAGCAGTACTTC
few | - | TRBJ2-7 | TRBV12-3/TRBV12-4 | CASTLGGTAPYEQYF | TGTGCCAGCACTCTTGGGGGGACAGCTCCCTACGAGCAGTACTTC
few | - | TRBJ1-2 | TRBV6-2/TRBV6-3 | CASNKARRGENYGYTF | TGTGCCAGCAATAAAGCCCGCAGGGGCGAAAACTATGGCTACACCTTC
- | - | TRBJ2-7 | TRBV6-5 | CASSYSPWTEQYF | TGTGCCAGCAGTTACAGCCCCTGGACGGAGCAGTACTTC
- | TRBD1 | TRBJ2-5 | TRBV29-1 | CSADQQGGETQYF | TGCAGCGCCGACCAACAGGGGGGAGAGACCCAGTACTTC
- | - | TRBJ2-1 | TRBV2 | CASTGLSLPSYNEQFF | TGTGCCAGCACTGGACTGTCCTTGCCCTCCTACAATGAGCAGTTCTTC
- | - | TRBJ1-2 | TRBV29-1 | CSVETGGNGYTF | TGCAGTGTTGAAACGGGGGGCAATGGCTACACCTTC
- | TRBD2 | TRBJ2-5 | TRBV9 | CASSTLAGGAQYF | TGTGCCAGCAGCACTCTAGCGGGAGGGGCCCAGTACTTC
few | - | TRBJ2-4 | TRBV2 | CASRKLENIQYF | TGTGCCAGCAGAAAACTGGAAAACATTCAGTACTTC
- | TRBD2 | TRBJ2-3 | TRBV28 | CASSFGLAEDTQYF | TGTGCCAGCAGTTTTGGGCTAGCGGAGGATACGCAGTATTTT
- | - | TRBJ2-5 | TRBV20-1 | CSAQALAEQYF | TGCAGTGCCCAAGCGTTAGCGGAGCAGTACTTC
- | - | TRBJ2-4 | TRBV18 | CASSPLSIARVTFSEQYF | TGTGCCAGCTCCCCGCTCTCAATAGCGCGGGTTACCTTTAGTGAGCAGTACTTC
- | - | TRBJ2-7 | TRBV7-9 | CASSQEWGASSYEQYF | TGTGCCAGCAGCCAGGAGTGGGGGGCAAGCTCCTACGAGCAGTACTTC
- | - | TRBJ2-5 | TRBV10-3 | CAISPGHLQETQYF | TGTGCCATCAGTCCGGGACACCTCCAAGAGACCCAGTACTTC
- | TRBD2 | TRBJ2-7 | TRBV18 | CASSPTSGTYNEQYF | TGTGCCAGCTCACCGACTAGCGGAACCTACAATGAGCAGTACTTC
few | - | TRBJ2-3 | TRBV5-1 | CASSSDGPGARYAYF | TGCGCCAGCAGCTCGGACGGCCCGGGGGCCAGATACGCGTATTTT
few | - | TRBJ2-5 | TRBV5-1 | CASSSGSFQETQYF | TGCGCCAGCAGCTCCGGGTCTTTCCAAGAGACCCAGTACTTC
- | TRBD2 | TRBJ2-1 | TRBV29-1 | CSVDPGGGLNEQFF | TGCAGCGTTGACCCCGGGGGGGGTCTGAATGAGCAGTTCTTC
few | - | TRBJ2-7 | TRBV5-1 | CASSSGAGTDTYEQYF | TGCGCCAGCAGCTCGGGGGCCGGGACCGACACCTACGAGCAGTACTTC
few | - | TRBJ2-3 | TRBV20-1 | CSARGSGGTDTQYF | TGCAGTGCTAGGGGGAGCGGAGGCACAGATACGCAGTATTTT
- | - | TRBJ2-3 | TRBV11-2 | CAGSLIRSPHRYAYF | TGTGCCGGCAGCTTGATCCGCAGTCCCCACAGATACGCGTATTTT
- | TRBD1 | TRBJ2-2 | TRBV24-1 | CATSDTGQGQVGELFF | TGTGCCACCAGTGATACGGGACAGGGGCAAGTCGGGGAGCTGTTTTTT
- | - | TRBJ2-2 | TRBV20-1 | CSARGPGTQNTGELFF | TGCAGTGCTAGGGGTCCGGGGACACAGAACACCGGGGAGCTGTTTTTT
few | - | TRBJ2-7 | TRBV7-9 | CASSSGLDAGGEQYF | TGTGCCAGCAGCTCAGGTCTGGATGCCGGCGGCGAGCAGTACTTC
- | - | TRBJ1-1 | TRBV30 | CARGQGTEAFF | TGTGCGCGAGGTCAGGGCACTGAAGCTTTCTTT
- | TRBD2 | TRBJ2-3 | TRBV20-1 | CSGGNLKSGTSGRPDTDTQYF | TGCAGTGGAGGAAACTTAAAATCCGGGACTAGCGGGAGACCAGACACAGATACGCAGTATTTT
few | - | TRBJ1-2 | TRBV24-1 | CATSDPGLGGYGYTF | TGTGCCACCAGTGATCCCGGGTTAGGGGGCTATGGCTACACCTTC